This T cell receptor (beta chain) was recovered during a study of T cell changes during pregnancy in multiple sclerosis. TCRdb's copy holds only in-frame clones and misses some; the assay was immunoSEQ multiplex PCR. The sample has approximately 70,000 clones, approximately 90% seen once; the top ten hold 0.43%. The CDR3 loop spans 14 amino acids. The germline gives CDR1 SGHRS, CDR2 YFSETQ. V shed 1 base, J shed 4 bases, and the junction held 1 base outside the gene matches. The clonotype was recovered from a female donor with multiple sclerosis, enrolled in a pregnancy study. Source: CD4+ T cells from peripheral blood mononuclear cells, taken before pregnancy. The chain combines TRBV5-1 with TRBJ2-7; 11 bases line up with TRBD2. The CDR3 nucleotides are TGCGCCAGCAGCTTGACTAGCGGGGGTTACGAGCAGTACTTC. Translation gives CASSLTSGGYEQYF.